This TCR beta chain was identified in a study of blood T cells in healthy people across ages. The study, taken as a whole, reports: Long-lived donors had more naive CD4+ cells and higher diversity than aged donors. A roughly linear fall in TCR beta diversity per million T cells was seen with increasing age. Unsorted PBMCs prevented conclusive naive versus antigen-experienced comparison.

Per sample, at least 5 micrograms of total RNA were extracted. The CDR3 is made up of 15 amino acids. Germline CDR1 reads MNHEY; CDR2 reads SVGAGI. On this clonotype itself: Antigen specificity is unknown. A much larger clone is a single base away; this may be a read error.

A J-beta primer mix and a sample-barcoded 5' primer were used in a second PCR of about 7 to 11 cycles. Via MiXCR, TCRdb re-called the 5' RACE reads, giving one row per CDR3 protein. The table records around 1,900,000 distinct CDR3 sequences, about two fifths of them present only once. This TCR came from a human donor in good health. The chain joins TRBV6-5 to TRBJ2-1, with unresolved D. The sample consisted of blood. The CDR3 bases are TGTGCCAGCAGTTACGGGGATGGCTCCTGCAATGAGCAGTTCTTC. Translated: CASSYGDGSCNEQFF.